Below, one T cell receptor beta chain is given with its context. Its antigen is undetermined. The entry originates in a study of shared clonotypes between healthy human individuals. Findings and caveats of the study: About 4.5% of naive CD4 clonotypes were common to a handful of donors.

Per the original data handling: ImmunoSEQ output held junction-only sequences without quality scores, so filtering differed. Produced via immunoSEQ multiplex PCR; TCRdb's table is partial and in-frame only. The V and J calls and the clone size are those of that table, but D and trimming were determined from the DNA. The sample yields millions of clones, roughly nine tenths seen once. Trimming stripped 7 bases from V and 7 bases from J, with 11 bases between. The CDR3 runs 11 residues. Germline lookup yields CDR1 MGHDK and CDR2 SYGVNS. This receptor was identified in a man aged 18-30 years in good health. The sequencing sample was made of naive CD4+ T cells sorted from blood. Stated subset: CD45RA+ positively selected. The chain has TRBV25-1 and TRBJ2-7, with D possibly matching TRBD1 (6 bases). The CDR3, as DNA: TGTGCCAGCAAACAGGGTTTGGAGCAGTACTTC. Protein sequence: CASKQGLEQYF.